Listed below are T cell receptor beta chains from one sample, sequenced in a study of CD8 T cells in Susac syndrome. Each CDR3 protein gets one entry after TCRdb re-called the immunoSEQ multiplex PCR reads with MiXCR. There are hundreds of thousands of distinct CDR3 sequences in the sample; 92% occur only once, and about 0.12% lies in the top ten. The material sequenced was CD8+ T cells from PBMCs. All receptors come from a human donor with multiple sclerosis. The CDR3 runs from the conserved cysteine through the conserved F or W.

J,V,CDR3
TRBJ2-3,TRBV11-2,CASSHTSGGANTQYF
TRBJ1-2,TRBV4-2,CASSRDGQGHYGYTF
TRBJ2-7,TRBV28,CASSFPGTGRHEQYF
TRBJ2-7,TRBV7-9,CASSLGTSGFVYEQYF
TRBJ2-3,TRBV12-3/TRBV12-4,CASTLVGDTDTQYF
TRBJ2-1,TRBV2,CASSDTEDNEQFF
TRBJ2-5,TRBV4-1,CASRADRGLETQYF
TRBJ2-5,TRBV5-4,CASSLVLDWGQETQYF
TRBJ2-1,TRBV29-1,CSVEAGGKDNEQFF
TRBJ2-4,TRBV20-1,CSARDPLLGEDIQYF
TRBJ2-3,TRBV4-2,CASSPYRATDTQYF
TRBJ2-1,TRBV7-9,CAGGQSTYNEQFF
TRBJ1-1,TRBV4-1,CASSFSQGGVEAFF
TRBJ1-2,TRBV13,CASSLGQGMGNYGYTF
TRBJ2-1,TRBV6-1,CASSRTSGDLNEQFF
TRBJ2-5,TRBV12-3/TRBV12-4,CASSQTYRDETQYF
TRBJ1-5,TRBV27,CASSLSGRAGIQPQHF
TRBJ2-1,TRBV4-3,CASSRWTSGVGDNEQFF
TRBJ1-1,TRBV7-9,CASSFVGRPDTEAFF
TRBJ2-1,TRBV7-9,CASRSGGGDEQFF
TRBJ1-2,TRBV29-1,CSVGSATNYGYTF
TRBJ1-1,TRBV5-6,CASSPGWGWGTEAFF
TRBJ2-7,TRBV13,CASSLGMGASYEQYF
TRBJ1-2,TRBV29-1,CSADRGKLDGYTF
TRBJ2-3,TRBV7-8,CASSLASGRADTQYF
TRBJ2-1,TRBV7-8,CASSLKRTSGRGNEQFF
TRBJ2-1,TRBV20-1,CSARAGLAGIRYNEQFF
TRBJ2-5,TRBV2,CASSEWGGKTQYF
TRBJ1-5,TRBV5-1,CASSLGTEANQPQHF